This T cell receptor (beta chain) was sequenced for a study of blood T cell repertoires in COVID-19. Study summary: Sites across the United States, Italy and Spain contributed samples from acute and convalescent COVID-19.

This CDR3 is 14 amino acids long. The germline gives CDR1 LGHDT, CDR2 YNNKEL (reference sequence). J lost 4 bases, V lost 8 bases, and 3 bases had no gene match. Profiling relied on immunoSEQ multiplex PCR, and the TCRdb table lists in-frame clones only, not all of them. The sample has 150,000 to 200,000 clones, around nine tenths seen once. The gene calls are TRBV3-1 (or the pseudogene TRBV3-2) and TRBJ1-6; 9 bases fit TRBD1. The sequenced sample was peripheral blood. The receptor comes from a woman aged 18 to 35 who had recovered from COVID-19. This chain's CDR3 is CASGGQGYNSPLHF. The CDR3 nucleotides read TGTGCCAGCGGGGGACAGGGATATAATTCACCCCTCCACTTT.